The present T cell receptor beta chain was sequenced within a study of cytomegalovirus exposure and HLA in healthy donors. Study as a whole: There were about 85 million unique TCRs (from HLA-typed donors) in an early data release.

Germline lookup yields CDR1 SGHTA and CDR2 FQGNSA. The length of the CDR3 is 15 residues. The germline V and J ends were trimmed by 5 bases and 0 bases, with 14 bases remaining between them. Primers: 60 Vbeta forward and 13 Jbeta reverse. Measured with immunoSEQ multiplex PCR; TCRdb has only the in-frame clones, and not every one. The data show 100,000 or so clones, around three quarters seen once. Study-level findings and limits: TCR beta V segments were, for the most part, productive about 87% or about 30% of the time in an earlier analysis. The authors later found TCR association rates varying by HLA locus, with DRB1 most and HLA-C fewest.

Comment on this clone: What it recognizes is unknown.

Material: PBMCs. The V gene is TRBV7-2, the J gene TRBJ2-7; TRBD1 might be the D (5 bases). The origin of this receptor is a human donor in good health. CDR3 DNA sequence: TGTGCCAGCAGCCAAGGGGCAGCACACTCCTACGAGCAGTACTTC. Translation: CASSQGAAHSYEQYF. The full variable domain, rest sourced from reference TRBV7-2 and TRBJ2-7, is GAGVSQSPSNKVTEKGKDVELRCDPISGHTALYWYRQSLGQGLEFLIYFQGNSAPDKSGLPSDRFSAERTGGSVSTLTIQRTQQEDSAVYLCASSQGAAHSYEQYFGPGTRLTVT.